Listed here is a single T cell receptor beta chain. The data derive from a study of blood T cell repertoires in COVID-19. Background on the study: PBMCs, B-cell-depleted T cells, or T cells provided the cDNA or gDNA that made up the material.

The CDR3 is made up of 18 amino acids. Per the germline V gene, CDR1 is LNHDA and CDR2 is SQIVND (reference sequence). The J segment lost 7 bases and the V segment lost 6 bases, leaving 20 bases of the junction unmatched. TCRdb's copy holds only in-frame clones and misses some; the assay was immunoSEQ multiplex PCR. The sample has over 130,000 clones, approximately 88% seen once. The chain carries TRBV19 and TRBJ2-2; 7 positions match TRBD1. The clonotype comes from a man aged 60-69 years with active or convalescent COVID-19. Sequencing input: peripheral blood. The chain's CDR3 is CASSHPSPQDRDGGELFF. CDR3 nucleotides: TGTGCCAGTAGCCACCCATCCCCTCAAGACAGGGATGGCGGGGAGCTGTTTTTT.